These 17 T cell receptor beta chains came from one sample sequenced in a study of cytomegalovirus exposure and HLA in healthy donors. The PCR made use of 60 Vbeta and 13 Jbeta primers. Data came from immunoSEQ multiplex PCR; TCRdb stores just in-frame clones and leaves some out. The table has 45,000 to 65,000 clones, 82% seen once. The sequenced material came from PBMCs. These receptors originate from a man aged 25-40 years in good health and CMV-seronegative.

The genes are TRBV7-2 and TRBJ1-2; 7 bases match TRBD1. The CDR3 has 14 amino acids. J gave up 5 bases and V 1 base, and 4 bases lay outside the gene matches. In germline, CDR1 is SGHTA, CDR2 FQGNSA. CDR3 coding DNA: TGTGCCAGCAGCTTAGGACAGGGTCGATATGGCTACACCTTC. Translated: CASSLGQGRYGYTF.

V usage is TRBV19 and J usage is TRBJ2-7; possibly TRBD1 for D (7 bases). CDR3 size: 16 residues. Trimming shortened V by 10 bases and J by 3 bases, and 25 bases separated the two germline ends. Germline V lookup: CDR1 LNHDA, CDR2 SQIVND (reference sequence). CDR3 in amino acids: CATQSPGGPVGYEQYF. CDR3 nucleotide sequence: TGTGCCACCCAATCCCCAGGGGGGCCGGTCGGCTACGAGCAGTACTTC.

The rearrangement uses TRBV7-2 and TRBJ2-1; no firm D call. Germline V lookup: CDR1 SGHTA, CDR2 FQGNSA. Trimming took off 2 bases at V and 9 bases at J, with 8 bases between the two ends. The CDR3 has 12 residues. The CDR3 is CASSLTVGEQFF. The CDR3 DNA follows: TGTGCCAGCAGCTTAACGGTCGGTGAGCAGTTCTTC. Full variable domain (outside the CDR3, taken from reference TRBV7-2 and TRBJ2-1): GAGVSQSPSNKVTEKGKDVELRCDPISGHTALYWYRQSLGQGLEFLIYFQGNSAPDKSGLPSDRFSAERTGGSVSTLTIQRTQQEDSAVYLCASSLTVGEQFFGPGTRLTVL.

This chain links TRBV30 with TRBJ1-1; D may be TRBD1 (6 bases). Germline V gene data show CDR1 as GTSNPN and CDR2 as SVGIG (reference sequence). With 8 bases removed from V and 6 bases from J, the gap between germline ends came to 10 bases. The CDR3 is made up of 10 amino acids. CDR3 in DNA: TGTGCCGCATACAGGGCTGAAGCTTTCTTT. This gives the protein CAAYRAEAFF.

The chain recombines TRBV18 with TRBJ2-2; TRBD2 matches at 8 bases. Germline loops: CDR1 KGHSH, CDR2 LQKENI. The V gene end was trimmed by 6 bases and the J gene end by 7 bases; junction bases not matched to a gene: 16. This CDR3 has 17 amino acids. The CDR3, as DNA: TGTGCCAGCTCGGAATACCTAGCGGGCCAGACTTTCGGGGAGCTGTTTTTT. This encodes CASSEYLAGQTFGELFF.

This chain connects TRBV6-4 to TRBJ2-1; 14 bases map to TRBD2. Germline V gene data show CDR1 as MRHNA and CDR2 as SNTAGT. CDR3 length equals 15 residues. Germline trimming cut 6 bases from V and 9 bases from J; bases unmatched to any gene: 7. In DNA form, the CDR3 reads TGTGCCAGCAGCTCGGGACTAGCGGGAGTTTTTGAGCAGTTCTTC. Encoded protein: CASSSGLAGVFEQFF.

For the CDR3, the DNA is TGTGCCAGCAGCTTGTCAGGGGAAGTAGGCTATGGCTACACCTTC. Its protein is CASSLSGEVGYGYTF. The genes are TRBV7-9 and TRBJ1-2; D is possibly TRBD1 (6 bases). V lost 3 bases to trimming and J lost 4 bases, with 15 bases between them. Germline loops: CDR1 SEHNR, CDR2 FQNEAQ (reference sequence). This CDR3 comprises 15 residues.

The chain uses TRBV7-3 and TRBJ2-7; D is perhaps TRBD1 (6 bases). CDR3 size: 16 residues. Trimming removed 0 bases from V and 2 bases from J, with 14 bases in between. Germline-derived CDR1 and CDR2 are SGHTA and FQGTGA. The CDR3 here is CASSLTPGASTYEQYF. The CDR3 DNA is TGTGCCAGCAGCTTAACGCCAGGGGCCTCAACCTACGAGCAGTACTTC. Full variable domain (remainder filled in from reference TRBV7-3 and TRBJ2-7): GAGVSQTPSNKVTEKGKYVELRCDPISGHTALYWYRQSLGQGPEFLIYFQGTGAADDSGLPNDRFFAVRPEGSVSTLKIQRTERGDSAVYLCASSLTPGASTYEQYFGPGTRLTVT.

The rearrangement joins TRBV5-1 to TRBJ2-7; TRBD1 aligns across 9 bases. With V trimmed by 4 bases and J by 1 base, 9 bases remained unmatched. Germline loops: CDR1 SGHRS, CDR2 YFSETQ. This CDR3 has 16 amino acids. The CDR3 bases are TGCGCCAGCAGCCAGTCGCCGACAGGGGGATCCTACGAGCAGTACTTC. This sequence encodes CASSQSPTGGSYEQYF.

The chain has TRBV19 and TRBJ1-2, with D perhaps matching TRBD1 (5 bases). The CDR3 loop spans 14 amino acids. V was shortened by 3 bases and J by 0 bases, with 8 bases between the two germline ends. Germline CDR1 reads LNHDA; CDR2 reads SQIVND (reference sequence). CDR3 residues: CASSIGTANYGYTF. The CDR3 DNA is TGTGCCAGTAGTATTGGGACTGCTAACTATGGCTACACCTTC. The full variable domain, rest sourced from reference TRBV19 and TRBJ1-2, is DGGITQSPKYLFRKEGQNVTLSCEQNLNHDAMYWYRQDPGQGLRLIYYSQIVNDFQKGDIAEGYSVSREKKESFPLTVTSAQKNPTAFYLCASSIGTANYGYTFGSGTRLTVV.

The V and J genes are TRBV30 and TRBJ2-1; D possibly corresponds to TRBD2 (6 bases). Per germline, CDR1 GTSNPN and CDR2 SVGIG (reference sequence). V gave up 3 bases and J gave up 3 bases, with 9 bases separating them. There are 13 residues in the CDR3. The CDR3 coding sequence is TGTGCCTGGAGATTGGACTACTACAATGAGCAGTTCTTC. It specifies CAWRLDYYNEQFF.

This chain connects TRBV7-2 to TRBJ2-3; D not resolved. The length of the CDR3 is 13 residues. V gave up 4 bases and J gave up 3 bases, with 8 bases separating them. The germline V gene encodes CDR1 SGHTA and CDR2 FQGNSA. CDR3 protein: CASSYRLTDTQYF. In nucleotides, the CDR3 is TGTGCCAGCAGCTACCGACTTACAGATACGCAGTATTTT.

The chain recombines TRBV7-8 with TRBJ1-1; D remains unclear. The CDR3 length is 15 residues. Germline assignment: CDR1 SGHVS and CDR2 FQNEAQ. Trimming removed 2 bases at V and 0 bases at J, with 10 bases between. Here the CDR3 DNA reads TGTGCCAGCAGCTTAAATGCGGTTATGAACACTGAAGCTTTCTTT. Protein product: CASSLNAVMNTEAFF.

The CDR3 loop reads CASSLIAGGNEQFF. The CDR3 DNA follows: TGTGCCAGCAGCTTGATTGCGGGAGGCAATGAGCAGTTCTTC. V gene TRBV5-4 combines with J gene TRBJ2-1; 8 bases fit TRBD2. CDR1 and CDR2 from the germline V gene are SGHNT and YYREEE (reference sequence). V trimming: 1 base; J trimming: 6 bases; junction bases outside the gene matches: 3. CDR3 length: 14 residues.

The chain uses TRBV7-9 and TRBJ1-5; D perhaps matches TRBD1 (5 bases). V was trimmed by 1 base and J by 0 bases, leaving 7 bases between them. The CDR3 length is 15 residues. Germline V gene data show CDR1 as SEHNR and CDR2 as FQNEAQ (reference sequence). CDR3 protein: CASSLGQGSNQPQHF. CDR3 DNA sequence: TGTGCCAGCAGCTTAGGCCAGGGTAGCAATCAGCCCCAGCATTTT.

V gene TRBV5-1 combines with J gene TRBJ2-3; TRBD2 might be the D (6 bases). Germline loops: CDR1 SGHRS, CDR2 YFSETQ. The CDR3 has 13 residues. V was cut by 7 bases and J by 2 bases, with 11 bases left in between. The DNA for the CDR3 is TGCGCCAGCGTAGCTAGCGACACAGATACGCAGTATTTT. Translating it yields CASVASDTDTQYF.

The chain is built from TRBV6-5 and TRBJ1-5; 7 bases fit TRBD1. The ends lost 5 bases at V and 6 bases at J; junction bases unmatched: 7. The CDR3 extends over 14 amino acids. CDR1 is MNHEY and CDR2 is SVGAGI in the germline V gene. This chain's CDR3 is CASSPDRSIQPQHF. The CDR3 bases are TGTGCCAGCAGTCCGGACAGGTCCATTCAGCCCCAGCATTTT.